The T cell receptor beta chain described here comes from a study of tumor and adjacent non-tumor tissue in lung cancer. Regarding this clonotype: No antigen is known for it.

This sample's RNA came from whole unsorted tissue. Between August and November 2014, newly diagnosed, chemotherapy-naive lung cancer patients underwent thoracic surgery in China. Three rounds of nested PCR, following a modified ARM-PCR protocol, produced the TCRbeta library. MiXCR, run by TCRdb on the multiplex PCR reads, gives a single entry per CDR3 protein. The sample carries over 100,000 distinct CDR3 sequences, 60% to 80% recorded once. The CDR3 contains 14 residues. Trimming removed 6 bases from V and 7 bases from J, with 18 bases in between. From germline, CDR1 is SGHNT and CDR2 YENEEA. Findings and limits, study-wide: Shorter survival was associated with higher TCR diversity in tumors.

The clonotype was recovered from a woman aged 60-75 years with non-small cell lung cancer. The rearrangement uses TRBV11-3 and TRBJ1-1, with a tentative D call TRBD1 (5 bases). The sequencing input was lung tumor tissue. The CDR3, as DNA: TGTGCCAGCAGTCCTCAGGGATTGAAGAGTGAAGCTTTCTTT. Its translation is CASSPQGLKSEAFF.